Below, 20 T cell receptor beta chains from the same sample are listed, as sequenced in a study of tumor T cells in aggressive B-cell lymphoma. Profiling relied on immunoSEQ multiplex PCR, and the TCRdb table lists in-frame clones only, not all of them. The sample shows 3,400 or so clones, 85% to 95% of them seen only once. The specimen sequenced was tumor tissue. The receptors were gathered from an adult with diffuse large B cell lymphoma.

The chain employs TRBV5-1 and TRBJ2-5; TRBD2 aligns across 8 bases. The CDR3 consists of 14 residues. Germline CDR1 and CDR2: SGHRS and YFSETQ. Germline trimming cut 2 bases from V and 5 bases from J; bases unmatched to any gene: 5. The CDR3 nucleotides are TGCGCCAGCAGCTTAGAGCTAGCGGGCGAGACCCAGTACTTC. Translating it yields CASSLELAGETQYF.

The V and J genes are TRBV5-1 and TRBJ2-1; 8 bases agree with TRBD2. The CDR3 sequence is 15 residues long. The germline gives CDR1 SGHRS, CDR2 YFSETQ. The ends lost 4 bases at V and 9 bases at J; junction bases unmatched: 12. The CDR3 loop reads CASSGEGLAGSEQFF. In DNA form, the CDR3 reads TGCGCCAGCAGCGGGGAAGGGCTAGCGGGTAGTGAGCAGTTCTTC.

The chain couples TRBV20-1 to TRBJ2-3; no reliable D call. Deletions cut 8 bases from V and 11 bases from J, with 17 bases between. The CDR3 is 11 residues long. CDR1 is DFQATT and CDR2 is SNEGSKA in the germline V gene (reference sequence). DNA for the CDR3: TGCAGTTATCTCACCAGGATTGGGCAGTATTTT. It yields the protein CSYLTRIGQYF.

The genes are TRBV11-1 and TRBJ2-1; 8 bases agree with TRBD1. Trimming took 7 bases from V and 4 from J; bases not matched to a gene: 9. CDR3 length: 15 amino acids. Germline V gene lookup returns CDR1 SGHAT and CDR2 FQDESV (reference sequence). CDR3 protein: CASTAGRTGYNEQFF. The CDR3 region has the DNA TGTGCCAGCACCGCGGGGAGGACAGGGTACAATGAGCAGTTCTTC.

This chain uses TRBV29-1 with TRBJ2-1, with a tentative D call TRBD2 (6 bases). The CDR3 is 13 amino acids. Germline CDR1 is SQVTM and CDR2 is ANQGSEA. The V end lost 7 bases, the J end lost 4 bases, and 14 bases lay between the germline ends. Here the CDR3 reads CSALLGGYNEQFF. The CDR3 DNA follows: TGCAGCGCTCTCCTCGGGGGATACAATGAGCAGTTCTTC.

This chain links TRBV5-5 with TRBJ2-1; the D is unclear. Trimming took off 0 bases at V and 0 bases at J, with 4 bases between the two ends. Germline loops: CDR1 SGHKS, CDR2 YYEKEE (reference sequence). The CDR3 extends over 14 amino acids. CDR3 sequence reads: CASSLGYSYNEQFF. The CDR3 bases are TGTGCCAGCAGCTTGGGCTACTCCTACAATGAGCAGTTCTTC.

The chain combines TRBV25-1 with TRBJ2-1; a possible D gene is TRBD1 (5 bases). This CDR3 has 13 residues. Trimming removed 4 bases from V and 6 bases from J, with 10 bases in between. Looked up from germline, CDR1 is MGHDK and CDR2 is SYGVNS. In nucleotides, the CDR3 is TGTGCCAGCAGTGTGGCAGGGTTCAATGAGCAGTTCTTC. It specifies CASSVAGFNEQFF.

This clone was seen once. The chain is built from TRBV2 and TRBJ2-7, with 10 bases fitting TRBD1. Germline-derived CDR1 and CDR2 are SNHLY and FYNNEI. The CDR3 is 15 residues long. Unmatched junction bases numbered 7, after V lost 5 bases and J lost 3 bases. This CDR3 reads CASSTTGGPYYEQYF. CDR3 bases: TGTGCCAGCAGTACGACAGGGGGCCCCTACTACGAGCAGTACTTC. The entire variable domain, with the rest obtained from reference TRBV2 and TRBJ2-7, is as follows: EPEVTQTPSHQVTQMGQEVILRCVPISNHLYFYWYRQILGQKVEFLVSFYNNEISEKSEIFDDQFSVERPDGSNFTLKIRSTKLEDSAMYFCASSTTGGPYYEQYFGPGTRLTVT.

This chain links TRBV25-1 with TRBJ2-2; TRBD2 is a possible D gene (5 bases). Germline-derived CDR1 and CDR2 are MGHDK and SYGVNS. The V end was cut by 3 bases, the J end by 5 bases, with 19 bases between. CDR3 length: 17 amino acids. CDR3 in amino acids: CASSDYSRDHGTGELFF. For the CDR3, the DNA is TGTGCCAGCAGTGATTACTCCCGGGATCACGGGACCGGGGAGCTGTTTTTT.

The chain uses TRBV7-9 and TRBJ2-3, with a possible D match to TRBD1 (5 bases). The germline gives CDR1 SEHNR, CDR2 FQNEAQ (reference sequence). V gave up 3 bases and J gave up 3 bases, with 10 bases separating them. The CDR3 totals 14 residues. The CDR3 loop reads CASSFKGWTDTQYF. In DNA form, the CDR3 reads TGTGCCAGCAGCTTTAAGGGGTGGACAGATACGCAGTATTTT.

This chain joins TRBV5-1 and TRBJ1-1; unclear D gene. In germline, CDR1 is SGHRS, CDR2 YFSETQ. V dropped 0 bases and J dropped 7 bases, with 10 bases sitting between them. The length of the CDR3 is 13 residues. CDR3 nucleotide sequence: TGCGCCAGCAGCTTGGACAGCCACAGTGAAGCTTTCTTT. Its protein is CASSLDSHSEAFF.

The chain has TRBV25-1 and TRBJ1-2; 7 bases match TRBD1. The CDR3 consists of 14 residues. Germline V gene lookup returns CDR1 MGHDK and CDR2 SYGVNS. V shed 6 bases, J shed 8 bases, and the junction held 12 bases outside the gene matches. DNA of the CDR3: TGTGCCAGCAGCCCTATTCAGGGGGGAGGAGGCTACACCTTC. Its protein is CASSPIQGGGGYTF.

This rearrangement joins TRBV27 to TRBJ2-3; 7 nucleotides match TRBD1. The CDR3 contains 15 residues. The germline V gene encodes CDR1 MNHEY and CDR2 SMNVEV (reference sequence). With V trimmed by 5 bases and J by 3 bases, 8 bases remained unmatched. The CDR3 DNA follows: TGTGCCAGCAGTCCTCGGGACAGCAGAACAGATACGCAGTATTTT. This gives the protein CASSPRDSRTDTQYF.

Details on this clone: One junction end disagrees with the germline gene, perhaps due to a read error. The V and J genes are TRBV12-5 and TRBJ2-5, with TRBD2 identical over 10 bases. The CDR3 contains 12 residues. The germline V gene has CDR1 LGHNT and CDR2 FRNRAP. The CDR3 region has the DNA TGTGCTAGTGGTTTAACCGGGACTAGCGCGGACTTC. Its protein product is CASGLTGTSADF.

V gene TRBV7-9 combines with J gene TRBJ2-1; D call uncertain. The CDR3 totals 13 residues. Germline CDR1 reads SEHNR; CDR2 reads FQNEAQ (reference sequence). The V and J ends lost 0 bases and 7 bases respectively, with 7 bases between them. The CDR3 DNA reads TGTGCCAGCAGCTTAGCGAGCCGAAATGAGCAGTTCTTC. This codes for CASSLASRNEQFF.

The chain has TRBV20-1 and TRBJ2-3; D call uncertain. Germline loops: CDR1 DFQATT, CDR2 SNEGSKA (reference sequence). This CDR3 contains 11 residues. V lost 6 bases and J lost 5, with 9 bases in between. In DNA, the CDR3 is TGCAGTGCCGAACTCGAAGATACGCAGTATTTT. This codes for CSAELEDTQYF.

The chain employs TRBV5-8 and TRBJ1-2; the D is unclear. The V gene lost 2 bases and the J gene lost 5 bases, with 10 bases spanning the gap. The CDR3 extends over 13 amino acids. Germline CDR1 reads SGHTS; CDR2 reads YDEGEE. The CDR3 reads CASSFTAAYGYTF. Written as DNA, the CDR3 is TGTGCCAGCAGCTTCACAGCTGCGTATGGCTACACCTTC.

The V call is TRBV18, the J call TRBJ1-1; a weak D match, TRBD1 (6 bases). CDR3 size: 14 residues. Germline CDR1 reads KGHSH; CDR2 reads LQKENI. V was pared by 5 bases and J by 3 bases, with 13 bases between. The CDR3 DNA sequence: TGTGCCAGCTCAGGGGAGGGGGTGTACACTGAAGCTTTCTTT. Amino acids: CASSGEGVYTEAFF.

The chain joins TRBV5-1 to TRBJ2-1; 14 bases are a match to TRBD2. The germline V gene has CDR1 SGHRS and CDR2 YFSETQ. The CDR3 extends over 15 amino acids. J gave up 6 bases and V 4 bases, and 3 bases lay outside the gene matches. CDR3 coding DNA: TGCGCCAGCAGCCCCGGGACTAGCGGGAGCAATGAGCAGTTCTTC. Amino acids: CASSPGTSGSNEQFF.

V and J are TRBV6-6 and TRBJ1-1; 9 bases fit TRBD1. Germline assignment: CDR1 MNHNY and CDR2 SVGAGI (reference sequence). The length of the CDR3 is 14 residues. The J segment lost 5 bases and the V segment lost 6 bases, leaving 7 bases of the junction unmatched. The CDR3 DNA reads TGTGCCAGCAGCACCCTGGGACAGGGTACTGAAGCTTTCTTT. This sequence encodes CASSTLGQGTEAFF.